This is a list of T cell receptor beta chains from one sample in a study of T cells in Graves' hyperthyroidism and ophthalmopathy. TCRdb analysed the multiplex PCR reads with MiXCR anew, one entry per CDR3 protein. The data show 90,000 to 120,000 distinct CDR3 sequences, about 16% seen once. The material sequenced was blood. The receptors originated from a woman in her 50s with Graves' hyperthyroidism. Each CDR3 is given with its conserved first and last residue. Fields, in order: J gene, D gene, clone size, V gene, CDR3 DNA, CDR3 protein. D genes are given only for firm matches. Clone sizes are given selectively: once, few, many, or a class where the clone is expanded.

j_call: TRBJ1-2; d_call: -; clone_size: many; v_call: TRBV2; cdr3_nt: TGTGCCACTGGACAAACAGTTATAGCTAACTATGGCTACACCTTC; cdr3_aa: CATGQTVIANYGYTF
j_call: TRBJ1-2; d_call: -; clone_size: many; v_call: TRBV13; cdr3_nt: TGTGCCAGCAGCTCCGCCGGGTGGGGATCCAACTATGGCTACACCTTC; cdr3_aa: CASSSAGWGSNYGYTF
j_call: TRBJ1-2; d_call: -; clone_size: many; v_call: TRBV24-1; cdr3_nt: TGTGCCACCAGTGATTCTCGAAGAACAGCTGGCTACACCTTC; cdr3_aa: CATSDSRRTAGYTF
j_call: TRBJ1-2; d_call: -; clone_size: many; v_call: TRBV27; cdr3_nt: TGTGCCAGGCCCGTCCCAGGGACGGACTATGGCTACACCTTC; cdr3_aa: CARPVPGTDYGYTF
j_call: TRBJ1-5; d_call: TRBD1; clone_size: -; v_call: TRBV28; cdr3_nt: TGTGCCAGCCCCCCCGCCGGAGGTTGGGTTGGGACAGGGAAGGATCAGCCCCAGCATTTT; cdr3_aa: CASPPAGGWVGTGKDQPQHF
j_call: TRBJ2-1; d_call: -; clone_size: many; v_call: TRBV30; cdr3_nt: TGTGCCTGGAGTGCCCACGCTCGGGTGCGCCCGGATGAGCAGTTCTTC; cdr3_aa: CAWSAHARVRPDEQFF
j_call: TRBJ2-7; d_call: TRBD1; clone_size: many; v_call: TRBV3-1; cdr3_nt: TGTGCCAGCAGCCCTCGGGACAGGGGGAGGGAGCAGTACTTC; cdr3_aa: CASSPRDRGREQYF
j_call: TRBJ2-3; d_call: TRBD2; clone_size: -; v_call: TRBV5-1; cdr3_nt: TGCGCCAGCACCCTGGCGGGGGAGAGCACAGATACGCAGTATTTT; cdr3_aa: CASTLAGESTDTQYF
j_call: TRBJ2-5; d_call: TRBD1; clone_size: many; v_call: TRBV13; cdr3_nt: TGTGCCAGCAGCTACCGGGACAGGGAGACCCAGTACTTC; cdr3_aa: CASSYRDRETQYF
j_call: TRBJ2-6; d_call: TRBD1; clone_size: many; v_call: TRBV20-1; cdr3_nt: TGCAGTGCTCCGGACAGGGTTGGTGGGGCCAACGTCCTGACTTTC; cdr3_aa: CSAPDRVGGANVLTF
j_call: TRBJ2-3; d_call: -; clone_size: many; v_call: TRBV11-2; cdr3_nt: TGTGCCAGCAGCTTTGGCCGTGATACGCAGTATTTT; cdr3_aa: CASSFGRDTQYF
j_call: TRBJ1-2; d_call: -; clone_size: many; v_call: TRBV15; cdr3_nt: TGTGCCACCAGCAGAGACAAATGGAACTATGGCTACACCTTC; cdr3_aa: CATSRDKWNYGYTF
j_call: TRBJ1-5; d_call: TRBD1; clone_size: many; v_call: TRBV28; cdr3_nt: TGTGCCAGCAGTTTATCACAGGGGGGGATCGGGGCCCAGCATTTT; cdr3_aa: CASSLSQGGIGAQHF
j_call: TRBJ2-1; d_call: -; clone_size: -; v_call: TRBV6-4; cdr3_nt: TGTGCCAGCAGTGTAGATACCTCCTACAATGAGCAGTTCTTC; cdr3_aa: CASSVDTSYNEQFF
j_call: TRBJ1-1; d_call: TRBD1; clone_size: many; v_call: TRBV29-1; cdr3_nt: TGCAGCGGACGGGGACAGGGGGCGCGACAGACTGAAGCTTTCTTT; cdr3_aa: CSGRGQGARQTEAFF
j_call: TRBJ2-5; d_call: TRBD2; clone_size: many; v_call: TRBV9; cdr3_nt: TGTGCCAGCAGCGTAGGGTCTCTAGCGGAAGAGACCCAGTACTTC; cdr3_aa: CASSVGSLAEETQYF
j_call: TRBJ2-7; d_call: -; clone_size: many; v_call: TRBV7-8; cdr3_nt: TGTGCCAGCAGCTTAGGAGCCAAGGAACCCCGCTACGAGCAGTACTTC; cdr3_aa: CASSLGAKEPRYEQYF
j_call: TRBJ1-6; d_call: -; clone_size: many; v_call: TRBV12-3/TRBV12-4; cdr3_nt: TGTGCCAGCAGTTCCTCCTCTCATTCACCCCTCCACTTT; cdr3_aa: CASSSSSHSPLHF
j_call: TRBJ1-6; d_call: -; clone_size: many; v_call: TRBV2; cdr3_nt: TGTGCCAGCAGTGAGGTGAATTTGTCCCTCCACTTT; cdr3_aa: CASSEVNLSLHF
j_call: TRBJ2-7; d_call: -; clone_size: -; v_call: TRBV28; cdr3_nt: TGTGCCAGCAGTTTTCAGGGGACCAGCTCCTACGAGCAGTACTTC; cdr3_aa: CASSFQGTSSYEQYF
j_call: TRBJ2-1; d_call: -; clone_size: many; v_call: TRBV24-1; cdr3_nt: TGTGCCACCAGTGACTTCGGACACCCCGGTGAGCAGTTCTTC; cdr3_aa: CATSDFGHPGEQFF
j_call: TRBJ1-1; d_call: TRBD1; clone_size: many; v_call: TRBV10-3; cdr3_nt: TGTGCCATCAGTCCAGCCCCAGGGGGCAGGGACGGAACTGAAGCTTTCTTT; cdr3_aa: CAISPAPGGRDGTEAFF
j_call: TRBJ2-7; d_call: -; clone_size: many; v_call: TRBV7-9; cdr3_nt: TGTGCCAGCAGCTTAGAGGAGGGCACCTACGAGCAGTACTTC; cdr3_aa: CASSLEEGTYEQYF
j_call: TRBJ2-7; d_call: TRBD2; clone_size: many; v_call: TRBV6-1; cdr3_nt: TGTGCCAGCAGTGAAACTGCGGGAGGACTCTACGAGCAGTACTTC; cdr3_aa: CASSETAGGLYEQYF
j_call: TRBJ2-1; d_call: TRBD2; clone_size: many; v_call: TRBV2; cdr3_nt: TGTGCCAGCAGTGAGGTTCCCGGACTAGCGCAGTTCTTC; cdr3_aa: CASSEVPGLAQFF
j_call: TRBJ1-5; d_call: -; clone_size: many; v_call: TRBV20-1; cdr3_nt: TGCAGTGCCCCGGGATCGGAGGAAGGGCGCAATCAGCCCCAGCATTTT; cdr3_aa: CSAPGSEEGRNQPQHF
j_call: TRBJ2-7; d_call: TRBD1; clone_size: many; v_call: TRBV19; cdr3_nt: TGTGCCAGTAGTATATATGCAGGGGGCTCCGAGCAGTACTTC; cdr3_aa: CASSIYAGGSEQYF
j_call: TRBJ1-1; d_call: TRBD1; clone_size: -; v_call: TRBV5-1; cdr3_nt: TGCGCCAGCAGCTGGGCAGGGGGGAACACTGAAGCTTTCTTT; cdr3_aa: CASSWAGGNTEAFF
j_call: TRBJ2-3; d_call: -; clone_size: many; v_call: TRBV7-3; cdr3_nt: TGTGCCAGCAGCCCTCGGGCTAACCCGACAGATACGCAGTATTTT; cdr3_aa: CASSPRANPTDTQYF
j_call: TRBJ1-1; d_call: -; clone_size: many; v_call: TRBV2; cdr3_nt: TGTGCCAGCAGATACAGGACAAACACTGAAGCTTTCTTT; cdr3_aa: CASRYRTNTEAFF
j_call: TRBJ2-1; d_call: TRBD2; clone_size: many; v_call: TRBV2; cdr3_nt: TGTGCCAGCGAACTAGCGGGAGGATATGATGAGCAGTTCTTC; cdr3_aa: CASELAGGYDEQFF
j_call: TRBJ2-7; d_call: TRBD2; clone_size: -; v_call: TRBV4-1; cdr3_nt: TGCGCCAGCAGCCAAGATCATCTAGCGGGAGGCTACGAGCAGTACTTC; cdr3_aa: CASSQDHLAGGYEQYF
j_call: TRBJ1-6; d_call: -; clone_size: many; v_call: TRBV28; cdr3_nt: TGTGCCAGCAGTTTAACCCCCGGATTTAGCTCCTATAATTCACCCCTCCACTTT; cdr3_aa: CASSLTPGFSSYNSPLHF
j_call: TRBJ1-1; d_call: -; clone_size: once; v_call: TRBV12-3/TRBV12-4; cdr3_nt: TGTGCCAGCAGTTTAATTGCAGGTGGGACTGAAGCTTTCTTT; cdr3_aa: CASSLIAGGTEAFF
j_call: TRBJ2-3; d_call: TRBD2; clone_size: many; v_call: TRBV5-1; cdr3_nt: TGCGCCAGCAGCGAAGCGGGACGCACAGATACGCAGTATTTT; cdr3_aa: CASSEAGRTDTQYF
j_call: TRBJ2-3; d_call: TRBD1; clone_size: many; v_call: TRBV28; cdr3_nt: TGTGCCAGCAGTTCGGACATAAAAGACAGGGTAGATACGCAGTATTTT; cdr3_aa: CASSSDIKDRVDTQYF
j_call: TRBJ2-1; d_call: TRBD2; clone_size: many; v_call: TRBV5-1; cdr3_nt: TGCGCCAGCAGCCTGGGGTCTAGCGGGACTGACAATGAGCAGTTCTTC; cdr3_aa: CASSLGSSGTDNEQFF
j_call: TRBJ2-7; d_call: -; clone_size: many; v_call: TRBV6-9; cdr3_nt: TGTGCCAGCAGTTACGGGACAAACTACGAGCAGTACTTC; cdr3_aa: CASSYGTNYEQYF
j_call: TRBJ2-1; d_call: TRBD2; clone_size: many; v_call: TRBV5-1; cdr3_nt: TGCGCCAGCAGCTTGGTTAGCGGGAGACACAATGAGCAGTTCTTC; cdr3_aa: CASSLVSGRHNEQFF
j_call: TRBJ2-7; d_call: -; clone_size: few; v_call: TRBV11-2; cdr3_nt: TGTGCCAGCAGCTTAGGCCGCTACGAGCAGTACTTC; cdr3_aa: CASSLGRYEQYF
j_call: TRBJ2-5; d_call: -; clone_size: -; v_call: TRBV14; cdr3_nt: TGTGCCAGCAGCCAAGATGAAGCGTGGACCCAGTACTTC; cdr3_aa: CASSQDEAWTQYF